These T cell receptor beta chains were read from a single sample in a study of PD-1 and CTLA-4 blockade in melanoma. The table came from immunoSEQ multiplex PCR; TCRdb's copy has only in-frame clones and leaves some out. Of about 32,000 clones listed, around 89% are singletons. The sequences come from CD8+ T cells from peripheral blood, collected from a patient given anti-PD-1 treatment. The receptor source for this set is a human donor with melanoma. Both conserved end residues are part of each CDR3. The order of the fields is V gene, CDR3 length, clone size, D gene, J gene, CDR3 DNA, CDR3 protein. D genes are given only for firm matches. Not all rows give a size; the values are once, few, many and, for expanded clones, a class.

v_call: TRBV15
cdr3_length: 16
clone_size: -
d_call: -
j_call: TRBJ2-2
cdr3_nt: TGTGCCACCAGCAGAGATCTCCGCGTGGAGACCGGGGAGCTGTTTTTT
cdr3_aa: CATSRDLRVETGELFF

v_call: TRBV28
cdr3_length: 16
clone_size: -
d_call: TRBD1
j_call: TRBJ1-1
cdr3_nt: TGTGCCAGCAGTTTAGACTCTGAGGGGGCGGTTACTGAAGCTTTCTTT
cdr3_aa: CASSLDSEGAVTEAFF

v_call: TRBV7-9
cdr3_length: 19
clone_size: -
d_call: TRBD1
j_call: TRBJ1-3
cdr3_nt: TGTGCCAGCAGCTTAGCCCGGGACAGGGGGCTCATCGCTGGAAACACCATATATTTT
cdr3_aa: CASSLARDRGLIAGNTIYF

v_call: TRBV2
cdr3_length: 16
clone_size: -
d_call: -
j_call: TRBJ2-3
cdr3_nt: TGTGCCAGCACCGACCCGTTGGACAGTAGCACAGATACGCAGTATTTT
cdr3_aa: CASTDPLDSSTDTQYF

v_call: TRBV12-3/TRBV12-4
cdr3_length: 12
clone_size: -
d_call: -
j_call: TRBJ1-1
cdr3_nt: TGTGCCAGCAGCCCGATCCTCACTGAAGCTTTCTTT
cdr3_aa: CASSPILTEAFF

v_call: TRBV11-2
cdr3_length: 14
clone_size: -
d_call: TRBD1
j_call: TRBJ2-7
cdr3_nt: TGTGCCAGCAGCCGCGACAGGGGCCTTCTTGAGCAGTACTTC
cdr3_aa: CASSRDRGLLEQYF

v_call: TRBV6-5
cdr3_length: 15
clone_size: -
d_call: -
j_call: TRBJ2-5
cdr3_nt: TGTGCCAGCAGTTACTCGATTGCCCCGCAGGAGACCCAGTACTTC
cdr3_aa: CASSYSIAPQETQYF

v_call: TRBV6-5
cdr3_length: 14
clone_size: -
d_call: -
j_call: TRBJ2-1
cdr3_nt: TGTGCCAGCAGCCGGACCGATGGATACAATGAGCAGTTCTTC
cdr3_aa: CASSRTDGYNEQFF

v_call: TRBV19
cdr3_length: 13
clone_size: -
d_call: -
j_call: TRBJ2-3
cdr3_nt: TGTGCCAGTGCCCGGGGGGCCACAGATACGCAGTATTTT
cdr3_aa: CASARGATDTQYF

v_call: TRBV2
cdr3_length: 13
clone_size: few
d_call: -
j_call: TRBJ1-5
cdr3_nt: TGTGCCAGCAGTGAAGCGCAAAATCAGCCCCAGCATTTT
cdr3_aa: CASSEAQNQPQHF

v_call: TRBV3-1/TRBV3-2
cdr3_length: 15
clone_size: once
d_call: TRBD2
j_call: TRBJ2-3
cdr3_nt: TGTGCCAGCAGCCAAGAACTAGCGGGGTCGGATACGCAGTATTTT
cdr3_aa: CASSQELAGSDTQYF

v_call: TRBV3-1/TRBV3-2
cdr3_length: 16
clone_size: -
d_call: -
j_call: TRBJ2-5
cdr3_nt: TGTGCCAGCAGCCAAGATCCAGCCCGGGGGCAAGAGACCCAGTACTTC
cdr3_aa: CASSQDPARGQETQYF

v_call: TRBV12-3/TRBV12-4
cdr3_length: 13
clone_size: -
d_call: -
j_call: TRBJ2-4
cdr3_nt: TGTGCCAGCAGTTACGACAGCAAAAACATTCAGTACTTC
cdr3_aa: CASSYDSKNIQYF

v_call: TRBV4-2
cdr3_length: 15
clone_size: few
d_call: -
j_call: TRBJ1-5
cdr3_nt: TGTGCCAGCAGCCGCGCCACAGATAGCAATCAGCCCCAGCATTTT
cdr3_aa: CASSRATDSNQPQHF

v_call: TRBV2
cdr3_length: 12
clone_size: -
d_call: -
j_call: TRBJ2-5
cdr3_nt: TGTGCCAGCAGGGGCTTCCAAGAGACCCAGTACTTC
cdr3_aa: CASRGFQETQYF

v_call: TRBV7-8
cdr3_length: 19
clone_size: -
d_call: TRBD1
j_call: TRBJ2-7
cdr3_nt: TGTGCCAGCAGCTTAGCGCCCAAAATGGTACGACAGGGAGCCTACGAGCAGTACTTC
cdr3_aa: CASSLAPKMVRQGAYEQYF

v_call: TRBV9
cdr3_length: 16
clone_size: -
d_call: -
j_call: TRBJ2-2
cdr3_nt: TGTGCCAGCAGCGTAGAAGGGGGTACGAACACCGGGGAGCTGTTTTTT
cdr3_aa: CASSVEGGTNTGELFF

v_call: TRBV6-1
cdr3_length: 17
clone_size: -
d_call: TRBD2
j_call: TRBJ2-3
cdr3_nt: TGTGCCAGCAGTGACCGACTAGCGGGAGCTAGCACAGATACGCAGTATTTT
cdr3_aa: CASSDRLAGASTDTQYF

v_call: TRBV6-5
cdr3_length: 13
clone_size: -
d_call: -
j_call: TRBJ2-7
cdr3_nt: TGTGCCAGCGAGAATCCCCAGGGCTACGAGCAGTACTTC
cdr3_aa: CASENPQGYEQYF

v_call: TRBV15
cdr3_length: 15
clone_size: -
d_call: TRBD1
j_call: TRBJ2-2
cdr3_nt: TGTGCCACCAGCAGAGAGACAGGGGGCACCGGGGAGCTGTTTTTT
cdr3_aa: CATSRETGGTGELFF

v_call: TRBV5-1
cdr3_length: 16
clone_size: -
d_call: -
j_call: TRBJ1-1
cdr3_nt: TGCGCCAGCAGCCTACACCTCAAGTCGTTTAACACTGAAGCTTTCTTT
cdr3_aa: CASSLHLKSFNTEAFF

v_call: TRBV7-8
cdr3_length: 14
clone_size: -
d_call: -
j_call: TRBJ2-7
cdr3_nt: TGTGCCAGCAGCTCGAGGACAGAGCCCTACGAGCAGTACTTC
cdr3_aa: CASSSRTEPYEQYF

v_call: TRBV5-4
cdr3_length: 13
clone_size: -
d_call: -
j_call: TRBJ1-1
cdr3_nt: TGTGCCAGCAGCTACAGCAGGGGCACTGAAGCTTTCTTT
cdr3_aa: CASSYSRGTEAFF